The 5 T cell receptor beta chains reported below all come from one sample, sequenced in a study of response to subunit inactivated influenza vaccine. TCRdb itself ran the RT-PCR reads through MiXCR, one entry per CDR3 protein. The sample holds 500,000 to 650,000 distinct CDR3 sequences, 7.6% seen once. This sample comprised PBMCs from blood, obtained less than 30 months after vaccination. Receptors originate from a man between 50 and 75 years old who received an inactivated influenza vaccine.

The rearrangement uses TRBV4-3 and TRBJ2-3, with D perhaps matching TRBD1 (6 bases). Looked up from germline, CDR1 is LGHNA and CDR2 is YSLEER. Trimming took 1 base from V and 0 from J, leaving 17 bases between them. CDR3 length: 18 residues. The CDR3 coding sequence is TGCGCCAGCAGCCAAGGATCAGGGGTATACTCTAGCACAGATACGCAGTATTTT. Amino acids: CASSQGSGVYSSTDTQYF.

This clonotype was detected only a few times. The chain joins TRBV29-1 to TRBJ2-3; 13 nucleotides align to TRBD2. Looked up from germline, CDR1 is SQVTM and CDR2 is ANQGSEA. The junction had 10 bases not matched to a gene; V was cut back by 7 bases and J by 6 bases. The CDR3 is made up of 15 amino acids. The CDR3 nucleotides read TGCAGCGGAAGACGACTAGCGGGAGGAGGGGATACGCAGTATTTT. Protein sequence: CSGRRLAGGGDTQYF.

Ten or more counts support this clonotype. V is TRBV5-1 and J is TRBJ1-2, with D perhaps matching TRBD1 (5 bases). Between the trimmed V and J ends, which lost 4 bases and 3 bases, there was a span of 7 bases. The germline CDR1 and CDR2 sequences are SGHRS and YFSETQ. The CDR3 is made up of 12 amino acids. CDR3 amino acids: CASSEQDYGYTF. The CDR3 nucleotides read TGCGCCAGCAGCGAACAGGACTATGGCTACACCTTC. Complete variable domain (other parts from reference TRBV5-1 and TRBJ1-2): KAGVTQTPRYLIKTRGQQVTLSCSPISGHRSVSWYQQTPGQGLQFLFEYFSETQRNKGNFPGRFSGRQFSNSRSEMNVSTLELGDSALYLCASSEQDYGYTFGSGTRLTVV.

The CDR3 loop reads CAISRNRETQYF. The CDR3 region has the DNA TGTGCCATCAGTCGTAATAGGGAGACCCAGTACTTC. The J gene is TRBJ2-5, the V gene TRBV10-3; D unclear. The CDR3 is 12 residues long. The germline CDR1 and CDR2 sequences are ENHRY and SYGVKD. V was trimmed by 5 bases and J by 5 bases, leaving 9 bases between them.

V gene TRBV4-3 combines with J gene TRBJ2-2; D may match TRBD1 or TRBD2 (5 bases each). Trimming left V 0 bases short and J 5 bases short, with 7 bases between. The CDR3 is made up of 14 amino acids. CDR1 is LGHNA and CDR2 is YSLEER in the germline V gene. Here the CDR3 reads CASSQDGGTGELFF. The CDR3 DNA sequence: TGCGCCAGCAGCCAAGATGGGGGAACCGGGGAGCTGTTTTTT.